Described below is a single T cell receptor (beta chain) sequence and its context. The antigen remains undetermined. Here immunoSEQ multiplex PCR was the method, and the copy in TCRdb shows in-frame clones only, minus some. Altogether roughly 77,000 clones are present, 84% being singletons, with the ten largest covering about 8.6%. This specimen belongs to a study of PD-L1 blockade in urothelial cancer. Study in general: Males with urothelial cancer arising in the bladder constituted most of the 29 patients. Prior chemotherapy in patients spanned 0 to 3 regimens. Analyzed time points were 3 weeks (second dose) and 6 weeks after therapy began. Study-wide points: Tumor-associated TCR clones expanded more in blood at 3 weeks in patients with durable benefit.

Time point here: pretreatment peripheral blood. Germline values: CDR1 KGHSH, CDR2 LQKENI. The CDR3 sequence is 16 residues long. Trimming at V came to 6 bases and at J to 5 bases, leaving 12 bases not matched to a gene. Sequences were derived from PBMCs, sampled around atezolizumab (anti-PD-L1) treatment. This TCR came from a woman in her seventies with urothelial cancer. This chain uses TRBV18 with TRBJ2-5; 10 bases map to TRBD1. CDR3 in amino acids: CASSKGDRGIGETQYF. The CDR3 DNA sequence: TGTGCCAGCTCCAAAGGGGACAGGGGCATTGGCGAGACCCAGTACTTC.